Below are 14 T cell receptor beta chains sequenced from a single sample in a study of patients and donors after allogeneic stem cell transplantation. TCRdb re-derived calls from the RT-PCR reads in MiXCR, one entry per CDR3 protein. The data show 11,000 or so distinct CDR3 sequences, under 30% seen once. The material sequenced was blood, either unsorted or a sorted T cell fraction (not recorded which). Receptor source: a human donor who was either an allogeneic HSCT recipient or a stem cell or donor lymphocyte infusion donor (not recorded which). It is not recorded whose cells these are; they may come from a transplant donor.

The chain joins TRBV19 to TRBJ2-7; possibly TRBD2 for D (6 bases). Trimming removed 6 bases at V and 2 bases at J, with 11 bases between. This CDR3 has 13 amino acids. The germline V gene has CDR1 LNHDA and CDR2 SQIVND (reference sequence). The CDR3 region is CASRDRGTYEQYF. The CDR3 DNA is TGTGCCAGTAGGGACCGGGGGACCTACGAGCAGTACTTC.

The chain joins TRBV6-6 to TRBJ1-1; TRBD1 aligns across 8 bases. The CDR3 has 14 residues. The junction had 4 bases not matched to a gene; V was cut back by 5 bases and J by 2 bases. CDR1 MNHNY and CDR2 SVGAGI come from the germline V gene (reference sequence). The CDR3 bases are TGTGCCAGCAGTGTCCAGGGGGCTAACACTGAAGCTTTCTTT. It codes for CASSVQGANTEAFF.

The CDR3 nucleotides read TGTGCCAGCACCGTCCGGGGAGCGAACACTGAAGCTTTCTTT. Translation: CASTVRGANTEAFF. This chain joins TRBV6-2 or TRBV6-3 and TRBJ1-1; no reliable D call. Germline V gene data show CDR1 as MNHEY and CDR2 as SVGEGT. V was trimmed by 7 bases and J by 1 base, leaving 13 bases between them. The CDR3 runs to 14 residues.

The J gene is TRBJ2-3, the V gene TRBV29-1; D perhaps matches TRBD1 (7 bases). Trimming left V 7 bases short and J 5 bases short, with 19 bases between. The CDR3 runs 14 residues. The germline gives CDR1 SQVTM, CDR2 ANQGSEA. CDR3 nucleotide sequence: TGCAGCGGAACGACAGGGCCCGGGGGAGATACGCAGTATTTT. This gives the protein CSGTTGPGGDTQYF.

This clonotype was counted between two and nine times. The chain combines TRBV20-1 with TRBJ1-2, with D tentatively TRBD1 (6 bases). The CDR3 contains 14 residues. Germline lookup yields CDR1 DFQATT and CDR2 SNEGSKA (reference sequence). Trimming took off 4 bases at V and 3 bases at J, with 15 bases between the two ends. The CDR3: CSATTLTGHYGYTF. CDR3 coding DNA: TGCAGTGCTACCACGTTGACAGGACACTATGGCTACACCTTC.

V usage is TRBV4-1 and J usage is TRBJ2-1, with D perhaps matching TRBD2 (6 bases). CDR3 length equals 15 residues. Between the trimmed V and J ends, which lost 2 bases and 6 bases, there was a span of 14 bases. CDR1 is MGHRA, CDR2 YSYEKL, per germline. The CDR3: CASSQSTGVRNEQFF. The CDR3 DNA reads TGCGCCAGCAGCCAATCAACGGGAGTTCGCAATGAGCAGTTCTTC.

Many counts were recorded for this clonotype. V and J are TRBV6-2 or TRBV6-3 and TRBJ2-1, with 10 bases matching TRBD2. V shed 4 bases, J shed 9 bases, and the junction held 9 bases outside the gene matches. The length of the CDR3 is 15 residues. Per the germline V gene, CDR1 is MNHEY and CDR2 is SVGEGT. This chain's CDR3 is CASSSGLAGVSEQFF. The CDR3 DNA follows: TGTGCCAGCAGTTCCGGCCTAGCGGGAGTTTCTGAGCAGTTCTTC.

This chain connects TRBV7-8 to TRBJ2-1, with 8 bases fitting TRBD2. The CDR3 spans 15 residues. Trimming removed 5 bases from V and 2 bases from J; junction bases left unmatched: 5. Germline V lookup: CDR1 SGHVS, CDR2 FQNEAQ. Written as DNA, the CDR3 is TGTGCCAGCAGCCCCCTTAGCGGGACCTACAATGAGCAGTTCTTC. It yields the protein CASSPLSGTYNEQFF.

This chain's CDR3 is CASSLGLAGGEQYF. CDR3 sequence (DNA): TGTGCCAGCAGCTTAGGACTAGCGGGAGGCGAGCAGTACTTC. V gene TRBV13 combines with J gene TRBJ2-7; 12 bases line up with TRBD2. Germline CDR1 is PRHDT and CDR2 is FYEKMQ (reference sequence). The CDR3 contains 14 residues. With 0 bases clipped from V and 6 bases from J, the junction kept 0 bases outside the gene matches.

V is TRBV5-1 and J is TRBJ1-1; D remains unclear. The CDR3 spans 13 residues. Germline-derived CDR1 and CDR2 are SGHRS and YFSETQ. Trimming pared 0 bases from V and 5 bases from J, leaving 8 bases between. The DNA of the CDR3 is TGCGCCAGCAGCTTGGCCGCGGGGACTGAAGCTTTCTTT. This encodes CASSLAAGTEAFF.

This rearrangement joins TRBV27 to TRBJ1-6; D remains ambiguous. Germline-derived CDR1 and CDR2 are MNHEY and SMNVEV (reference sequence). CDR3 length: 12 residues. Trimming left V 3 bases short and J 11 bases short, with 8 bases between. Written as DNA, the CDR3 is TGTGCCAGCAGTTTCCGGGGTACACCCCTCCACTTT. It translates to CASSFRGTPLHF.

V usage is TRBV5-1 and J usage is TRBJ2-6; D is ambiguous. The germline V gene has CDR1 SGHRS and CDR2 YFSETQ. V was shortened by 3 bases and J by 0 bases, with 7 bases between the two germline ends. The CDR3 is made up of 15 amino acids. The CDR3 nucleotides read TGCGCCAGCAGCTCTACAGCCTCTGGGGCCAACGTCCTGACTTTC. This gives the protein CASSSTASGANVLTF.

Only a few counts were recorded for this clonotype. V usage is TRBV5-1 and J usage is TRBJ2-1, with 7 bases matching TRBD2. The V gene end was trimmed by 6 bases and the J gene end by 0 bases; junction bases not matched to a gene: 6. Germline V CDR1 and CDR2: SGHRS, YFSETQ. The CDR3 contains 15 residues. Here the CDR3 DNA reads TGCGCCAGCAAGGAACGGGAGGCCTCCTACAATGAGCAGTTCTTC. Translation gives CASKEREASYNEQFF.

This clonotype was counted between two and nine times. V usage is TRBV2 and J usage is TRBJ2-3; 11 nucleotides align to TRBD2. The CDR3 is made up of 16 amino acids. Germline V lookup: CDR1 SNHLY, CDR2 FYNNEI. V was pared by 5 bases and J by 2 bases, with 6 bases of the junction left unmatched. CDR3 DNA: TGTGCCAGCAGTTTTTCTAGCGGGAGGTTCACAGATACGCAGTATTTT. Amino acids: CASSFSSGRFTDTQYF.